This is a list of T cell receptor beta chains from one sample in a study of blood T cell repertoires in COVID-19. Some clones are missing from TCRdb's copy, which holds only in-frame ones; the method was immunoSEQ multiplex PCR. The data hold 250,000 to 300,000 clones, with over 75% observed a single time. Sequenced sample: peripheral blood. These receptors were obtained from a woman in her sixties or seventies with COVID-19, enrolled during active disease. CDR3s leave out the opening cysteine and the closing phenylalanine or tryptophan. Each record gives: CDR3 protein, V gene.

CDR3: ASSLATSGNYEQY; V: TRBV7-9
CDR3: ASSLPDRRHGYT; V: TRBV5-1
CDR3: ASSQTGLLGNEQF; V: TRBV6-5
CDR3: ASSSTSFSYEQY; V: TRBV27
CDR3: ATQTSGNYNEQF; V: TRBV24-1
CDR3: ASSNPGGIYEQY; V: TRBV5-4
CDR3: ASRTAAFTEAF; V: TRBV5-1
CDR3: ASRVRRASPEKLF; V: TRBV19
CDR3: ASRPGLDYGYT; V: TRBV12-3/TRBV12-4
CDR3: ASSYDNGSGNTIY; V: TRBV6-6
CDR3: ASSPRNSAVSDEQY; V: TRBV18
CDR3: ASSLGTAEKLF; V: TRBV7-8
CDR3: ASSPSSFYEQY; V: TRBV18
CDR3: ASSLMASGRGEQF; V: TRBV7-3
CDR3: AISQGGLQPQH; V: TRBV10-3
CDR3: ASSRGEDKNIQY; V: TRBV19
CDR3: ASSLPLGQGVGGNTIY; V: TRBV28
CDR3: ACSPGQGGFGELF; V: TRBV30
CDR3: ASSQVTVGTDTQY; V: TRBV7-2
CDR3: ASSTTGIPKF; V: TRBV21-1
CDR3: AWSVGAAYGYT; V: TRBV30
CDR3: ASSLRGGQGNTEAF; V: TRBV28
CDR3: ASSIRGDQPQH; V: TRBV19
CDR3: ASSLSGRAYEQY; V: TRBV9
CDR3: ASRGRGRSPLH; V: TRBV6-5
CDR3: AWSVWYGRATYEQY; V: TRBV30
CDR3: ASSQDTQGNGYT; V: TRBV4-1
CDR3: ASSLSPTGKETQY; V: TRBV27
CDR3: ASSLSTGKETQY; V: TRBV7-9
CDR3: ASLRTGDYTEAF; V: TRBV2
CDR3: ASRTRLGVMDTQY; V: TRBV6-5
CDR3: ASSQVGTGGFTGELF; V: TRBV4-1
CDR3: ASSLIFGEGLGTDTQY; V: TRBV7-2
CDR3: ASSPTGTYTDTQY; V: TRBV7-3
CDR3: SAAGWDTQY; V: TRBV20-1
CDR3: ASSLRDNSNQPQH; V: TRBV2
CDR3: ASSATGLQETQY; V: TRBV5-4
CDR3: ASSRRTSGTFYNEQF; V: TRBV3-1/TRBV3-2
CDR3: ASSVDYGANVLT; V: TRBV9
CDR3: ASTQGAGYEQF; V: TRBV2
CDR3: ASSYSGTWGTEAF; V: TRBV6-5
CDR3: ASSATSGSSYEQY; V: TRBV7-8
CDR3: ASSEVGGFYNEQF; V: TRBV6-1
CDR3: SVASSGRNEQY; V: TRBV29-1
CDR3: ASRRLAGTYNEQF; V: TRBV28
CDR3: AWSALAEKLF; V: TRBV30
CDR3: ATSRPPFSGRLDTGELF; V: TRBV15